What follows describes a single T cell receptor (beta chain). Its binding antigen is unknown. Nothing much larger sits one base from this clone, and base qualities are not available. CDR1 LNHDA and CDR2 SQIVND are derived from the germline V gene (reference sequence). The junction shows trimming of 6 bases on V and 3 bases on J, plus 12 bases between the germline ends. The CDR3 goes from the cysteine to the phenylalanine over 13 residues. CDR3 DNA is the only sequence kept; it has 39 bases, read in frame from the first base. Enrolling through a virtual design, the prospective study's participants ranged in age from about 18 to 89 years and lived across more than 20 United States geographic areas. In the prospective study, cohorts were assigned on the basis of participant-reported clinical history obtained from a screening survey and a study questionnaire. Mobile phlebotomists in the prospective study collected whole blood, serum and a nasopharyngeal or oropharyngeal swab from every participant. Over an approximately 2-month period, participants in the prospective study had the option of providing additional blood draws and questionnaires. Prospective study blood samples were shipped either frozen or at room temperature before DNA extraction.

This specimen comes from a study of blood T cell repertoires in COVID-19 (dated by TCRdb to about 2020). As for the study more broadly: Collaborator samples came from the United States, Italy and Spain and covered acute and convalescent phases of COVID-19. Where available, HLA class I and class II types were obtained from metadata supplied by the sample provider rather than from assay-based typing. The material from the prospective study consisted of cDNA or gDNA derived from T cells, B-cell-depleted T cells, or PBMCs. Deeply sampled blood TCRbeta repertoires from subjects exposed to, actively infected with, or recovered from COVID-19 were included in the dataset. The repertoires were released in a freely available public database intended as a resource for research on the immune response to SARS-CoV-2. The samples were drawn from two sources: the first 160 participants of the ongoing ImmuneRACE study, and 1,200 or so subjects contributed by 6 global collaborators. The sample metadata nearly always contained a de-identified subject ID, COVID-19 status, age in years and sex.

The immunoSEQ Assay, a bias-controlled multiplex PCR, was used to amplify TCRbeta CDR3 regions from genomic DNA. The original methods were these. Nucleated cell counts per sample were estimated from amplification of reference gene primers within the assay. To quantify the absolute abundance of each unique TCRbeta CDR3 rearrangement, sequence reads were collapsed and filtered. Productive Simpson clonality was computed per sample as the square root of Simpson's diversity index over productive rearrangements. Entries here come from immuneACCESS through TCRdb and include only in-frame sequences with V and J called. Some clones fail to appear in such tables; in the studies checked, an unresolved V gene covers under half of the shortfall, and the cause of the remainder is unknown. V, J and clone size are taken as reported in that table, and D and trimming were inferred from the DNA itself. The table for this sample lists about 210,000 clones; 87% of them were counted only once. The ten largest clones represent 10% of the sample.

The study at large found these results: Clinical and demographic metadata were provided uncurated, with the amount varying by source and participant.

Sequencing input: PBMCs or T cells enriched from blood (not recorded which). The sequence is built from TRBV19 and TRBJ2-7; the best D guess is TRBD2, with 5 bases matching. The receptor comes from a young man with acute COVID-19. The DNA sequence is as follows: TGTGCCAGTAGCGAGGGATTCCACTACGAGCAGTACTTC. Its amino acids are CASSEGFHYEQYF.